One and the same sample provided the 6 T cell receptor beta chains below, sequenced in a study of sequential checkpoint blockade in melanoma. Treatment in this sample: randomized to nivolumab then ipilimumab (arm A) or the reverse (arm B). Sequencing used immunoSEQ multiplex PCR; TCRdb keeps in-frame clones, though not all of them. The sample records over 10,000 clones, around 76% being singletons. The sample was CD8+ T cells sorted from blood (inferred from file names), taken from a patient given nivolumab and ipilimumab in sequence. All receptors derive from a human patient with melanoma. Some clones in this sample may be carry-over from other donors' samples.

This chain connects TRBV5-4 to TRBJ2-7, with 9 nucleotides matching TRBD1. The CDR3 loop spans 15 amino acids. Unmatched junction bases numbered 6, after V lost 2 bases and J lost 3 bases. Germline V gene sequence: CDR1 SGHNT, CDR2 YYREEE (reference sequence). The CDR3 nucleotides are TGTGCCAGCAGCTTCCCGGGACAGGGTTTCTACGAGCAGTACTTC. Protein sequence: CASSFPGQGFYEQYF.

This chain uses TRBV11-3 with TRBJ2-2, with 7 positions matching TRBD1. CDR1 is SGHNT, CDR2 YENEEA, per germline. CDR3 size: 15 residues. V trimming: 2 bases; J trimming: 6 bases; junction bases outside the gene matches: 6. In DNA, the CDR3 is TGTGCCAGCAGCTTAATATCAACAGGGGCCGGGGAGCTGTTTTTT. Its translation is CASSLISTGAGELFF. Complete variable domain (other parts from reference TRBV11-3 and TRBJ2-2): EAGVVQSPRYKIIEKKQPVAFWCNPISGHNTLYWYLQNLGQGPELLIRYENEEAVDDSQLPKDRFSAERLKGVDSTLKIQPAELGDSAVYLCASSLISTGAGELFFGEGSRLTVL.

The J gene is TRBJ1-2, the V gene TRBV7-9; D unclear. Trimming shortened V by 5 bases and J by 2 bases, and 15 bases separated the two germline ends. The germline V gene has CDR1 SEHNR and CDR2 FQNEAQ (reference sequence). The CDR3 has 15 residues. In nucleotides, the CDR3 is TGTGCCAGCAGCCCTCAGCCGGCGGGCAACTATGGCTACACCTTC. This codes for CASSPQPAGNYGYTF. Full variable domain (missing parts from reference TRBV7-9 and TRBJ1-2): DTGVSQNPRHKITKRGQNVTFRCDPISEHNRLYWYRQTLGQGPEFLTYFQNEAQLEKSRLLSDRFSAERPKGSFSTLEIQRTEQGDSAMYLCASSPQPAGNYGYTFGSGTRLTVV.

The rearrangement joins TRBV5-4 to TRBJ1-2; TRBD1 matches 9 bases. Germline V lookup: CDR1 SGHNT, CDR2 YYREEE (reference sequence). V lost 0 bases and J lost 3; bases outside the gene matches: 3. This CDR3 has 15 residues. CDR3 sequence (DNA): TGTGCCAGCAGCTTGGGGACAGGGGATCACTATGGCTACACCTTC. Residues: CASSLGTGDHYGYTF.

The chain employs TRBV27 and TRBJ1-5, with D tentatively TRBD1 (5 bases). The ends were cut back, 2 bases at V and 5 bases at J, with 13 bases in the middle. This CDR3 comprises 15 residues. Germline values: CDR1 MNHEY, CDR2 SMNVEV (reference sequence). CDR3 region: CASSLGQGGYQPQHF. For the CDR3, the DNA is TGTGCCAGCAGTTTAGGGCAGGGCGGCTATCAGCCCCAGCATTTT.

The V call is TRBV6-1, the J call TRBJ1-4; no definite D call. Trimming took off 5 bases at V and 11 bases at J, with 18 bases between the two ends. CDR3 length equals 14 residues. Germline V gene sequence: CDR1 MNHNS, CDR2 SASEGT. The CDR3 protein is CASSPLGGRVKLFF. DNA for the CDR3: TGTGCCAGCAGTCCCCTGGGAGGGAGAGTGAAACTGTTTTTT.